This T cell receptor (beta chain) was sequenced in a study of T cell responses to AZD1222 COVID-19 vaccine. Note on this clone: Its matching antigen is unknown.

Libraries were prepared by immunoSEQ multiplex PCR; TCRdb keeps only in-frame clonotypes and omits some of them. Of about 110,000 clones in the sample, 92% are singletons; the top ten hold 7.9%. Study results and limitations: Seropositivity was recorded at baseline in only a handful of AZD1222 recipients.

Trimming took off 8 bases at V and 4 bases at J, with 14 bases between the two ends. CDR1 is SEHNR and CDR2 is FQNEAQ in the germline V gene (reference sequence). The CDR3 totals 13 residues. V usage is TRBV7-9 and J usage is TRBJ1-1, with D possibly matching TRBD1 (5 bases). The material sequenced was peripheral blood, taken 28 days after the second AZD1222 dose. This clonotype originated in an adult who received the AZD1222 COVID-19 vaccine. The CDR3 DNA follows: TGTGCCAGCCAGTGGGGGTTAGGCACTGAAGCTTTCTTT. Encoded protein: CASQWGLGTEAFF.